The 16 T cell receptor beta chains given below trace back to one sample, sequenced in a study of spatial heterogeneity in lung cancer. The time point was: blood at routine non-recurrence follow-up after resection. TCRdb reprocessed the 5' RACE reads with MiXCR, giving one entry per CDR3 protein. The sample records under 150,000 distinct CDR3 sequences, roughly 10% being singletons. Sample: PBMCs, taken at follow-up. Receptors originate from a female donor with early-stage non-small cell lung cancer.

This clonotype was seen more than once but under ten times. The rearrangement links TRBV19 to TRBJ2-2; D is perhaps TRBD1 (5 bases). The CDR3 is made up of 14 amino acids. Trimming pared 7 bases from V and 1 base from J, leaving 10 bases between. The V gene's germline CDR1 is LNHDA and CDR2 SQIVND (reference sequence). In DNA form, the CDR3 reads TGTGCCAGTAACCCAGGGATGAACACCGGGGAGCTGTTTTTT. It encodes CASNPGMNTGELFF.

This clonotype was counted at least ten times. The chain links TRBV12-3 or TRBV12-4 to TRBJ2-4; D is unclear. Deletions cut 5 bases from V and 6 bases from J, with 14 bases between. CDR3 size: 14 residues. In DNA form, the CDR3 reads TGTGCCAGCAGTCCGAGGCAGTCGGGAAACATTCAGTACTTC. It codes for CASSPRQSGNIQYF.

This clonotype has just a few counts. The gene calls are TRBV2 and TRBJ1-1; 7 nucleotides match TRBD1. With 5 bases clipped from V and 7 bases from J, the junction kept 13 bases outside the gene matches. The CDR3 consists of 15 residues. The germline gives CDR1 SNHLY, CDR2 FYNNEI. CDR3 protein: CASSHHNNRDSEAFF. In nucleotides, the CDR3 is TGTGCCAGCAGTCACCACAACAACCGGGACAGTGAAGCTTTCTTT.

V usage is TRBV6-6 and J usage is TRBJ1-4; 7 positions agree with TRBD1. CDR1 is MNHNY, CDR2 SVGAGI, per germline (reference sequence). Germline trimming cut 5 bases from V and 7 bases from J; bases unmatched to any gene: 7. The CDR3 totals 14 residues. This CDR3 reads CASSPGTVFEKLFF. The DNA for the CDR3 is TGTGCCAGCAGTCCCGGGACAGTTTTTGAAAAACTGTTTTTT.

This clonotype counts as medium-sized. The V and J genes are TRBV6-5 and TRBJ2-1; D is unresolved. This CDR3 contains 15 residues. With 1 base removed from V and 8 bases from J, the gap between germline ends came to 15 bases. The V gene's germline CDR1 is MNHEY and CDR2 SVGAGI. The CDR3 sequence is CASSYLKVYQDEQFF. As DNA, the CDR3 is TGTGCCAGCAGTTACTTAAAAGTTTACCAGGATGAGCAGTTCTTC.

This clonotype was observed a handful of times. This sequence joins TRBV20-1 and TRBJ1-1; D gene ambiguous. Germline V CDR1 and CDR2: DFQATT, SNEGSKA (reference sequence). The V end was cut by 3 bases, the J end by 3 bases, with 11 bases between. This CDR3 spans 13 amino acids. CDR3 protein: CSASRERYTEAFF. CDR3 DNA sequence: TGCAGTGCTAGCAGAGAGCGTTACACTGAAGCTTTCTTT.

There are a few counts of this clonotype. The V and J genes are TRBV6-5 and TRBJ2-1, with D uncertain. The CDR3 contains 14 residues. CDR1 and CDR2 from the germline V gene are MNHEY and SVGAGI. V lost 2 bases and J 1 base, leaving 6 bases between the germline ends. The DNA for the CDR3 is TGTGCCAGCAGTTACGGCCGATCCTACAATGAGCAGTTCTTC. Protein product: CASSYGRSYNEQFF.

This chain links TRBV6-5 with TRBJ1-1; TRBD1 is a possible D gene (5 bases). V was pared by 5 bases and J by 4 bases, with 14 bases between. The CDR3 is 14 amino acids. The germline V gene has CDR1 MNHEY and CDR2 SVGAGI. CDR3 residues: CASSAYKGLTEAFF. The CDR3 DNA is TGTGCCAGCAGTGCGTACAAGGGACTCACTGAAGCTTTCTTT.

This clonotype occurred a few times. This chain joins TRBV7-2 and TRBJ2-5; perhaps TRBD2 as D (5 bases). Trimming removed 1 base at V and 4 bases at J, with 13 bases between. CDR3 size: 15 residues. CDR1 and CDR2 (germline): SGHTA, FQGNSA. The CDR3 DNA is TGTGCCAGCAGCTTAGGGTGGGGAGCCGGAGAGACCCAGTACTTC. Its translation: CASSLGWGAGETQYF.

V and J are TRBV7-3 and TRBJ1-1; no reliable D call. The CDR3 loop spans 14 amino acids. V was trimmed by 0 bases and J by 4 bases, leaving 9 bases between them. Per germline, CDR1 SGHTA and CDR2 FQGTGA. The CDR3 DNA reads as TGTGCCAGCAGCTTAACCGAGCGCGGCACTGAAGCTTTCTTT. This codes for CASSLTERGTEAFF.

This sequence joins TRBV5-1 and TRBJ2-7; no clear D. V lost 2 bases and J 5 bases, leaving 8 bases between the germline ends. This CDR3 has 12 amino acids. The V gene's germline CDR1 is SGHRS and CDR2 YFSETQ. The CDR3 nucleotides read TGCGCCAGCAGCTTCGGACCAGACGAGCAGTACTTC. Translation gives CASSFGPDEQYF.

The rearrangement joins TRBV9 to TRBJ2-2, with 11 bases identical to TRBD2. V shed 6 bases and J 4 bases; nucleotides not matched to a gene: 5. This CDR3 contains 15 residues. The germline CDR1 and CDR2 sequences are SGDLS and YYNGEE. The CDR3 region has the DNA TGTGCCAGCAAGCCGGGACTAGCGGTCACCGGGGAGCTGTTTTTT. The encoded protein is CASKPGLAVTGELFF.

This clonotype was picked up a small number of times. The chain combines TRBV25-1 with TRBJ2-1; tentative D call: TRBD2 (7 bases). V lost 6 bases and J 6 bases, leaving 18 bases between the germline ends. Germline V gives CDR1 MGHDK, CDR2 SYGVNS. This CDR3 is 15 amino acids long. The DNA of the CDR3 is TGTGCCAGCAGGGGGGCTAGCGGAGGGTTCAATGAGCAGTTCTTC. The encoded protein is CASRGASGGFNEQFF.

This clonotype has a handful of counts. The rearrangement uses TRBV7-9 and TRBJ1-1, with D tentatively TRBD1 (6 bases). The CDR3 spans 16 residues. V was clipped by 2 bases and J by 1 base, with 14 bases between them. In germline, CDR1 is SEHNR, CDR2 FQNEAQ (reference sequence). Here the CDR3 reads CASSLFQTGRNTEAFF. The CDR3 DNA reads as TGTGCCAGCAGCTTATTCCAGACAGGTCGGAACACTGAAGCTTTCTTT.

This clonotype has at least ten counts. Written as DNA, the CDR3 is TGTGCCAGCTCACCAAGGCAGCTAACTATTGAGCGGGAGGGTATCTCCTACGAGCAGTACGTC. Translation gives CASSPRQLTIEREGISYEQYV. The genes are TRBV18 and TRBJ2-7, with 10 bases aligning to TRBD2. CDR3 length: 21 amino acids. The junction had 19 bases not matched to a gene; V was cut back by 2 bases and J by 0 bases. Germline V lookup: CDR1 KGHSH, CDR2 LQKENI.

The CDR3 loop reads CSASVQGGFGYTF. The CDR3 bases are TGCAGTGCTAGTGTGCAGGGGGGTTTTGGCTACACCTTC. This sequence joins TRBV20-1 and TRBJ1-2, with TRBD1 matching over 7 bases. Germline loops: CDR1 DFQATT, CDR2 SNEGSKA (reference sequence). The CDR3 length is 13 residues. The junction had 8 bases not matched to a gene; V was cut back by 3 bases and J by 7 bases.